Following are 4 T cell receptor beta chains from one sample sequenced in a study of response to subunit inactivated influenza vaccine. TCRdb re-analysed the RT-PCR reads in MiXCR, keeping a single row per CDR3 protein. The sample comprises 540,000 or so distinct CDR3 sequences, approximately 13% of which are singletons, and about 12% rests with the top ten. This material consisted of PBMCs from blood, taken around seven weeks after vaccination. Receptors originate from a man between 50 and 59 years old who received an inactivated influenza vaccine.

This clonotype was detected a few times. The rearrangement links TRBV4-3 to TRBJ2-1; TRBD2 aligns across 11 bases. This CDR3 spans 17 amino acids. Trimming cost V 3 bases and J 2 bases; bases outside gene matches: 6. Looked up from germline, CDR1 is LGHNA and CDR2 is YSLEER. Written as DNA, the CDR3 is TGCGCCAGCAGCCACCGAACTAGCGGGGGACCCTACAATGAGCAGTTCTTC. Encoded protein: CASSHRTSGGPYNEQFF.

There are many counts of this clonotype. The chain links TRBV5-1 to TRBJ2-3; 10 bases line up with TRBD1. J was trimmed by 2 bases and V by 4 bases; bases with no gene match: 7. The CDR3 covers 16 residues. In germline, CDR1 is SGHRS, CDR2 YFSETQ. CDR3 protein: CASSLRTGGDTDTQYF. CDR3 bases: TGCGCCAGCAGCCTCCGGACAGGGGGGGACACAGATACGCAGTATTTT.

This clonotype was counted a few times. This chain uses TRBV18 with TRBJ2-1; 8 bases match TRBD2. CDR1 is KGHSH, CDR2 LQKENI, per germline. The CDR3 is 13 amino acids. The ends lost 3 bases at V and 9 bases at J; junction bases unmatched: 4. The CDR3 loop is CASSPGLDGEQFF. The CDR3, as DNA: TGTGCCAGCTCACCGGGACTAGATGGTGAGCAGTTCTTC.

This clonotype appeared a few times. This chain uses TRBV6-2 or TRBV6-3 with TRBJ2-1; 9 bases map to TRBD2. CDR1 and CDR2 from the germline V gene are MNHEY and SVGEGT. The CDR3 has 15 amino acids. Losses at the gene ends were 2 bases for V and 8 bases for J; bases not matched to a gene: 7. The chain's CDR3 is CASSYALAGIYEQFF. CDR3 sequence (DNA): TGTGCCAGCAGTTACGCCCTAGCGGGAATCTATGAGCAGTTCTTC.